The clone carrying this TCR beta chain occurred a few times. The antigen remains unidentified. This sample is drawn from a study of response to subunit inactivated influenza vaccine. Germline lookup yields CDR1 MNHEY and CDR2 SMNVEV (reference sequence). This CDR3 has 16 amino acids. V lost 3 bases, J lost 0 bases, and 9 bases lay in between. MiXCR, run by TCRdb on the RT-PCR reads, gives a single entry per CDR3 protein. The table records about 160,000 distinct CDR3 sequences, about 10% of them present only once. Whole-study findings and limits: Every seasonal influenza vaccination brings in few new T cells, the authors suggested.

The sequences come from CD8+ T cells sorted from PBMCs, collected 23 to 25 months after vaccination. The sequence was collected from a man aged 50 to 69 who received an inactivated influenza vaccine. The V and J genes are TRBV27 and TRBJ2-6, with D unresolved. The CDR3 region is CASSFTLGSGANVLTF. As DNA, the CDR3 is TGTGCCAGCAGTTTTACTCTCGGCTCTGGGGCCAACGTCCTGACTTTC.